This TCR beta chain originates from a study of T-cell memory formation after mild COVID-19. TCRdb processed the 5' RACE reads anew with MiXCR; each CDR3 protein has one entry. The sample lists about 360,000 distinct CDR3 sequences, approximately 15% occurring once. The CDR3 is 15 amino acids. Germline V CDR1 and CDR2: SGHRS, YFSETQ. Unmatched junction bases numbered 7, after V lost 4 bases and J lost 2 bases. This clonotype has only a few counts. The antigen is unknown. Study results and caveats: The CD4+ clones that contracted clustered mainly within CM and EM, and the CD8+ clones concentrated in EMRA.

This chain uses TRBV5-1 with TRBJ2-3, with 7 bases lining up with TRBD1. The receptor comes from a man aged 18 to 30 who had mild COVID-19 (a few samples of this study predate the infection). Cell type and time point are not known. The sequencing input was PBMCs or a T cell subset sorted from them (not recorded which). The CDR3 loop is CASSPPGQTTDTQYF. The CDR3 DNA sequence: TGCGCCAGCAGCCCCCCGGGACAGACCACAGATACGCAGTATTTT.